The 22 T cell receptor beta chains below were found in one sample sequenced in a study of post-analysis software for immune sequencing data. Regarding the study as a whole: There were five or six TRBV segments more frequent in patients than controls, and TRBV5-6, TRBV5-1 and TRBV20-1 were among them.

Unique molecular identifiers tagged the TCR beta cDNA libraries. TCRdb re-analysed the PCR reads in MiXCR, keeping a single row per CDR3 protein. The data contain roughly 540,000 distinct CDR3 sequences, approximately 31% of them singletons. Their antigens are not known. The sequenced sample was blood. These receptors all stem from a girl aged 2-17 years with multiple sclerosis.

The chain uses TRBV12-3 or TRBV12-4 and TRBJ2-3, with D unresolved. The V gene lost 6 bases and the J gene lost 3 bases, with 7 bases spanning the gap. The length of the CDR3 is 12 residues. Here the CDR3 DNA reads TGTGCCAGCAGGAAGAAAACAGATACGCAGTATTTT. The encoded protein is CASRKKTDTQYF.

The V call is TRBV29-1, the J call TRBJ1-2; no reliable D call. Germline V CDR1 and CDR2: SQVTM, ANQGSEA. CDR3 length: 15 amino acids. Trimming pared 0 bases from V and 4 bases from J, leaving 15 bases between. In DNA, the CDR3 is TGCAGCGTTGAAGATCCGGCAAAAGAGGGCTATGGCTACACCTTC. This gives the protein CSVEDPAKEGYGYTF.

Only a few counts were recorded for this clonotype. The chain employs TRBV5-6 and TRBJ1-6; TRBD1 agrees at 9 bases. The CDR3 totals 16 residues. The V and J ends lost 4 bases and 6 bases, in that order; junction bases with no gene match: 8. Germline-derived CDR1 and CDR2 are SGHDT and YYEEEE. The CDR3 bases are TGTGCCAGCAGCCGAGGGACAGGGTTGTCTAATTCACCCCTCCACTTT. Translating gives CASSRGTGLSNSPLHF.

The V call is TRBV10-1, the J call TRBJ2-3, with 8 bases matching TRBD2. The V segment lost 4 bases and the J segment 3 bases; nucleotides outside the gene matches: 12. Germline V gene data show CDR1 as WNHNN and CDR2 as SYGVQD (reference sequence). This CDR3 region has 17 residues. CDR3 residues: CASSAGGGSTTTDTQYF. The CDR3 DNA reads TGCGCCAGCAGTGCGGGCGGGGGGTCAACAACGACAGATACGCAGTATTTT.

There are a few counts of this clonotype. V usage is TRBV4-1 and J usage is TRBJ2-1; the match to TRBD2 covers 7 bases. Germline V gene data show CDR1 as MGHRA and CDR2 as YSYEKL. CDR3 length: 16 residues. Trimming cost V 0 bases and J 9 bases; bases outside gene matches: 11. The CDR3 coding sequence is TGCGCCAGCAGCCAAGATCCCGGGACTACCGTCGGTGAGCAGTTCTTC. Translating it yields CASSQDPGTTVGEQFF.

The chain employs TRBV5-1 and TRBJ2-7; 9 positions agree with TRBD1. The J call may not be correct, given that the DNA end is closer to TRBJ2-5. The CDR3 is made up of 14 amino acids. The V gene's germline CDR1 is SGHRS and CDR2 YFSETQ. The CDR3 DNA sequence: TGCGCCAGCAGAGGAACAGGGGGCTCGGTGACCCAGTACTTC. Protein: CASRGTGGSVTQYF.

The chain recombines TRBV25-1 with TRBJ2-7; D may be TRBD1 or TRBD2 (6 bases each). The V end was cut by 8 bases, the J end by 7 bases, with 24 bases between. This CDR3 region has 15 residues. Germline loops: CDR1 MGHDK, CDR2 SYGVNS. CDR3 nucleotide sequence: TGTGCCAGCCAACGGAGGAGGGACACCGGTAGGGAGCAGTACTTC. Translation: CASQRRRDTGREQYF.

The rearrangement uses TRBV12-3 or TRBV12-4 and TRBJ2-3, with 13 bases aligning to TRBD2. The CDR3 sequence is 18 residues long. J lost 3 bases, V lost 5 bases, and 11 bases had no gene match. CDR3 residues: CASSLWTSGGASTDTQYF. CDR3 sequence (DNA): TGTGCCAGCAGTCTCTGGACTAGCGGGGGAGCCAGTACAGATACGCAGTATTTT.

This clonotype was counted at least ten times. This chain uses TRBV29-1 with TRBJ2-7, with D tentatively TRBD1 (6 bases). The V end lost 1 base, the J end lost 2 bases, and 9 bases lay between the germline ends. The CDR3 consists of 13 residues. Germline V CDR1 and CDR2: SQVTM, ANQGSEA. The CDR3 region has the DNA TGCAGCGTTGAAGGTAGGGGGACCTACGAGCAGTACTTC. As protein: CSVEGRGTYEQYF.

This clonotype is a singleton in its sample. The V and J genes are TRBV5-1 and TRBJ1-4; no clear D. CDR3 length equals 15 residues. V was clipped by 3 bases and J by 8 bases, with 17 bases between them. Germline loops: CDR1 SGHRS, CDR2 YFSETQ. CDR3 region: CASSSLIRGSEKLFF. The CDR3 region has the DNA TGCGCCAGCAGCTCCTTAATAAGAGGATCGGAAAAACTGTTTTTT.

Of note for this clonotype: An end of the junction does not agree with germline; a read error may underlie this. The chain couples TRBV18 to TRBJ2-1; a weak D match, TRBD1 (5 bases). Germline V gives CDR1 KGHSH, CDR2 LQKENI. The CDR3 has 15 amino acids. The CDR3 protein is CTSSPPLGQGAEQFF. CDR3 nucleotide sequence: TGTACCAGCTCACCACCGTTAGGACAAGGAGCTGAGCAGTTCTTC.

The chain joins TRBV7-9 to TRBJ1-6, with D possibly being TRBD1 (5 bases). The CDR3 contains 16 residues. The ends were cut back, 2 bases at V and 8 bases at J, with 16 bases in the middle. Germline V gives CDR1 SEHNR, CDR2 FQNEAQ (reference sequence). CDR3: CASSLSTTGTDSPLHF. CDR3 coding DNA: TGTGCCAGCAGCTTATCGACCACGGGGACCGATTCACCCCTCCACTTT.

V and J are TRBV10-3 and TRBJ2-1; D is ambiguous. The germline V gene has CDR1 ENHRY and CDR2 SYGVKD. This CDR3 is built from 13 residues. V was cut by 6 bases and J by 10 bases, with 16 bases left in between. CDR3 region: CAISGSWSQEQFF. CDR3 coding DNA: TGTGCCATCAGCGGATCCTGGTCCCAGGAGCAGTTCTTC.

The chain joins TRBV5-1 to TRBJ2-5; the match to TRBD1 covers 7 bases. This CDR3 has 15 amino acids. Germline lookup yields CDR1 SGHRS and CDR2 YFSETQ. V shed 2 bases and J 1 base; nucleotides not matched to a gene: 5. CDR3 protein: CASSLRQGPQETQYF. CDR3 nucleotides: TGCGCCAGCAGCTTAAGACAGGGTCCCCAAGAGACCCAGTACTTC. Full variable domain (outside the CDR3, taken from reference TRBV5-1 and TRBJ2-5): KAGVTQTPRYLIKTRGQQVTLSCSPISGHRSVSWYQQTPGQGLQFLFEYFSETQRNKGNFPGRFSGRQFSNSRSEMNVSTLELGDSALYLCASSLRQGPQETQYFGPGTRLLVL.

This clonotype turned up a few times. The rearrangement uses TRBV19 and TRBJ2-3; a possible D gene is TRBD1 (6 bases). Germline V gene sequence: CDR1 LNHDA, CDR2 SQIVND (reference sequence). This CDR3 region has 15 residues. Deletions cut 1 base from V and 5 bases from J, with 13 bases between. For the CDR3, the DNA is TGTGCCAGTAGTATAGCAGGGGCTGAGGGAGATACGCAGTATTTT. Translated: CASSIAGAEGDTQYF.

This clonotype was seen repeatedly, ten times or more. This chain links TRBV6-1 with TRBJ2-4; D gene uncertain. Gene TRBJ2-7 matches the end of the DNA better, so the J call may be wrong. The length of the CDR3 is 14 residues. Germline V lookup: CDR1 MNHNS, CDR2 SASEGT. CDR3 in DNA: TGTGCCAGCAGCTCCCTTGGCGGACCCTACGAGCAGTACTTC. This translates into CASSSLGGPYEQYF.

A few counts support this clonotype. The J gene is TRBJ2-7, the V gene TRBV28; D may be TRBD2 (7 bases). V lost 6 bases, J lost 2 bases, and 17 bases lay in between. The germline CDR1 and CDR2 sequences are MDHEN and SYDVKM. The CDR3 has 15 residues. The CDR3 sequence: CASSNARGAPYEQYF. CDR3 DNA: TGTGCCAGCAGCAACGCCCGGGGGGCCCCCTACGAGCAGTACTTC.

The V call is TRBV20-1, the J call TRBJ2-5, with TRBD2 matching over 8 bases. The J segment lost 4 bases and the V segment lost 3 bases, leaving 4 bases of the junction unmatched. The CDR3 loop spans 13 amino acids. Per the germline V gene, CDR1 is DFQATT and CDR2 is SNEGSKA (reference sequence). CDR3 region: CSASGGAGETQYF. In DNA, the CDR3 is TGCAGTGCTAGCGGGGGGGCCGGAGAGACCCAGTACTTC.

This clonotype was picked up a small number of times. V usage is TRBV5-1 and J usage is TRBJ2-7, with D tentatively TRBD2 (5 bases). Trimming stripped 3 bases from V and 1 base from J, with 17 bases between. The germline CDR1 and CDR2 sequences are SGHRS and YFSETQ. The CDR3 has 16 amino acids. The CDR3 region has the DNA TGCGCCAGCAGCTCTCCATCTGGGGAGCCATCCTACGAGCAGTACTTC. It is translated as CASSSPSGEPSYEQYF.

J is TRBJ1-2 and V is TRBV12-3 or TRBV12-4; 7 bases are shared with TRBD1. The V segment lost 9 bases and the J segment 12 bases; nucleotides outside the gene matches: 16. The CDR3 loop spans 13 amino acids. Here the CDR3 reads CASGAGTVIDNTF. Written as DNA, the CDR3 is TGTGCCAGTGGGGCCGGGACAGTAATTGATAACACCTTC.

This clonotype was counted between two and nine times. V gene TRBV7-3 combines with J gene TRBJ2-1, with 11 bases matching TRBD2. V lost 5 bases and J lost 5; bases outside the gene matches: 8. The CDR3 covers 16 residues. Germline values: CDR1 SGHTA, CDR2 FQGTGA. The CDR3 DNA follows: TGTGCCAGCAGCCAAATAGGGACTAGCGGTAACAATGAGCAGTTCTTC. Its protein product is CASSQIGTSGNNEQFF.

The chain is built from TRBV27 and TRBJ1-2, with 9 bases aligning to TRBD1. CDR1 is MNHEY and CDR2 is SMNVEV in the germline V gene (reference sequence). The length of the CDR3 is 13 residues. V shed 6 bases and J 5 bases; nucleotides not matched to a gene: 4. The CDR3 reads CASSDDRGYGYTF. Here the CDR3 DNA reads TGTGCCAGCAGCGACGACAGGGGGTATGGCTACACCTTC.